Listed here are 26 T cell receptor beta chains from one sample, sequenced in a study of a mutant IDH1 vaccine in newly diagnosed glioma. Time point of the sample: week 11, during vaccination. A 20-mer mutant IDH1 peptide at 300 ug was injected subcutaneously with topical imiquimod. TCRdb's table, derived via immunoSEQ multiplex PCR, lists solely in-frame clones and lacks some. The sample contains 40,000 to 55,000 clones, 75% to 95% of which appear only once. The antigens of these receptors remain unknown. The input for sequencing was PBMCs, taken from a glioma patient whose treatment included an IDH1 peptide vaccine. The source of these receptors is a man aged 50 or older with glioma.

This clone was observed a few times. The rearrangement uses TRBV7-2 and TRBJ1-2; perhaps TRBD1 as D (6 bases). The ends were cut back, 9 bases at V and 2 bases at J, with 19 bases in the middle. This CDR3 spans 15 amino acids. Germline assignment: CDR1 SGHTA and CDR2 FQGNSA. DNA of the CDR3: TGTGCCAGTGGGGTGGGGGCCCTAGGGAACTATGGCTACACCTTC. This gives the protein CASGVGALGNYGYTF.

The V and J genes are TRBV19 and TRBJ1-5; D may be TRBD1 (5 bases). The CDR3 is made up of 15 amino acids. Per the germline V gene, CDR1 is LNHDA and CDR2 is SQIVND (reference sequence). Trimming shortened V by 2 bases and J by 2 bases, and 10 bases separated the two germline ends. The CDR3 sequence: CASSILRGRNQPQHF. In DNA form, the CDR3 reads TGTGCCAGTAGTATATTGAGGGGACGCAATCAGCCCCAGCATTTT. The entire variable domain, with the rest obtained from reference TRBV19 and TRBJ1-5, is as follows: DGGITQSPKYLFRKEGQNVTLSCEQNLNHDAMYWYRQDPGQGLRLIYYSQIVNDFQKGDIAEGYSVSREKKESFPLTVTSAQKNPTAFYLCASSILRGRNQPQHFGDGTRLSIL.

The CDR3 loop is CASGQGRGGDEQYF. CDR3 DNA sequence: TGCGCCAGCGGCCAGGGACGGGGCGGCGACGAGCAGTACTTC. The J gene is TRBJ2-7, the V gene TRBV5-1; D tentatively reads TRBD1 or TRBD2 (5 bases each). Germline V gene lookup returns CDR1 SGHRS and CDR2 YFSETQ. This CDR3 has 14 residues. Trimming shortened V by 7 bases and J by 5 bases, and 19 bases separated the two germline ends.

This clone was counted a few times. This chain connects TRBV15 to TRBJ2-1; D is undetermined. The V end lost 8 bases, the J end lost 4 bases, and 9 bases lay between the germline ends. CDR1 and CDR2 from the germline V gene are LNHNV and YYDKDF (reference sequence). The length of the CDR3 is 12 residues. The DNA of the CDR3 is TGTGCCACCTCCGCTAGTTACAATGAGCAGTTCTTC. It specifies CATSASYNEQFF. The full variable domain, its missing parts supplied by reference TRBV15 and TRBJ2-1, is DAMVIQNPRYQVTQFGKPVTLSCSQTLNHNVMYWYQQKSSQAPKLLFHYYDKDFNNEADTPDNFQSRRPNTSFCFLDIRSPGLGDTAMYLCATSASYNEQFFGPGTRLTVL.

V and J are TRBV4-3 and TRBJ1-6; D perhaps matches TRBD1 (5 bases). The CDR3 is 15 residues long. Trimming stripped 1 base from V and 7 bases from J, with 11 bases between. Germline CDR1 reads LGHNA; CDR2 reads YSLEER. CDR3 sequence (DNA): TGCGCCAGCAGCCAAGGGGACGGTTGGAATTCACCCCTCCACTTT. Translation: CASSQGDGWNSPLHF.

The chain joins TRBV19 to TRBJ1-1, with D unclear. V was trimmed by 0 bases and J by 7 bases, leaving 21 bases between them. Germline lookup yields CDR1 LNHDA and CDR2 SQIVND (reference sequence). This CDR3 contains 17 residues. The CDR3 nucleotides read TGTGCCAGTAGTATAGATAGAGGCGTCGGGGTTGGGAATGAAGCTTTCTTT. Its translation is CASSIDRGVGVGNEAFF.

The genes are TRBV5-1 and TRBJ2-3; TRBD2 aligns across 7 bases. Germline assignment: CDR1 SGHRS and CDR2 YFSETQ. Trimming took 0 bases from V and 4 from J; bases not matched to a gene: 8. The CDR3 has 16 residues. CDR3 protein: CASSLAGGSQADTQYF. DNA of the CDR3: TGCGCCAGCAGCTTGGCAGGCGGGAGCCAGGCAGATACGCAGTATTTT.

V usage is TRBV4-2 and J usage is TRBJ1-3, with 10 nucleotides matching TRBD1. Germline-derived CDR1 and CDR2 are LGHNA and YNFKEQ. The CDR3 length is 21 residues. V lost 0 bases, J lost 1 base, and 15 bases stayed unmatched. The CDR3, as DNA: TGTGCCAGCAGCCAAGAGAAACCGGGACAGGGGATCTTGAGGTCTGGAAACACCATATATTTT. It is translated as CASSQEKPGQGILRSGNTIYF.

This clone turned up a few times. This chain links TRBV14 with TRBJ1-1; 7 bases are shared with TRBD1. Germline CDR1 is SGHDN and CDR2 is FVKESK. Losses at the gene ends were 3 bases for V and 5 bases for J; bases not matched to a gene: 3. This CDR3 comprises 13 residues. The CDR3 reads CASSHLDRTEAFF. CDR3 DNA: TGTGCCAGCAGCCATCTGGACAGGACTGAAGCTTTCTTT.

The rearrangement uses TRBV7-2 and TRBJ2-7, with 9 bases identical to TRBD2. CDR3 size: 15 residues. Trimming cost V 5 bases and J 1 base; bases outside gene matches: 6. CDR1 SGHTA and CDR2 FQGNSA come from the germline V gene. The CDR3 bases are TGTGCCAGCAGCCACAAGCGGGGGGCATCCTACGAGCAGTACTTC. Residues: CASSHKRGASYEQYF.

The chain recombines TRBV5-1 with TRBJ2-1; 7 nucleotides align to TRBD2. J gave up 0 bases and V 0 bases, and 3 bases lay outside the gene matches. In germline, CDR1 is SGHRS, CDR2 YFSETQ. The CDR3 extends over 16 amino acids. The CDR3: CASSLVAGNSYNEQFF. CDR3 sequence (DNA): TGCGCCAGCAGCTTGGTAGCGGGCAACTCCTACAATGAGCAGTTCTTC. The whole variable domain, filled in from reference TRBV5-1 and TRBJ2-1, reads KAGVTQTPRYLIKTRGQQVTLSCSPISGHRSVSWYQQTPGQGLQFLFEYFSETQRNKGNFPGRFSGRQFSNSRSEMNVSTLELGDSALYLCASSLVAGNSYNEQFFGPGTRLTVL.

CDR3 nucleotides: TGTGCCAGCAGCTTAGGTAATGGCTATAATTCACCCCTCCACTTT. Translated, it gives CASSLGNGYNSPLHF. The chain links TRBV13 to TRBJ1-6; D call uncertain. Trimming cost V 0 bases and J 3 bases, with 6 bases left between them. The CDR3 runs to 15 residues. Germline CDR1 and CDR2: PRHDT and FYEKMQ (reference sequence).

This clone was seen a single time. This chain uses TRBV30 with TRBJ2-7; no clear D. From germline, CDR1 is GTSNPN and CDR2 SVGIG (reference sequence). This CDR3 region has 10 residues. V gave up 2 bases and J gave up 6 bases, with 5 bases separating them. CDR3 coding DNA: TGTGCCTGGAGTCTGGGCGAGCAGTACTTC. Translation gives CAWSLGEQYF.

V is TRBV19 and J is TRBJ1-2; no clear D. The CDR3 is 14 residues long. CDR1 and CDR2 from the germline V gene are LNHDA and SQIVND (reference sequence). The V end lost 8 bases, the J end lost 2 bases, and 15 bases lay between the germline ends. For the CDR3, the DNA is TGTGCCAGTGCAGGCAGCACCACGAACTATGGCTACACCTTC. Residues: CASAGSTTNYGYTF.

This chain joins TRBV5-1 and TRBJ2-3; unclear D gene. This CDR3 comprises 14 residues. Germline-derived CDR1 and CDR2 are SGHRS and YFSETQ. V shed 0 bases and J shed 5 bases, with 10 bases lying between them. The CDR3 reads CASSLVVGGDTQYF. CDR3 DNA sequence: TGCGCCAGCAGCTTGGTGGTAGGTGGAGATACGCAGTATTTT.

This clone came up once. The chain links TRBV28 to TRBJ2-7; D ambiguous. The germline V gene encodes CDR1 MDHEN and CDR2 SYDVKM. Trimming removed 6 bases from V and 5 bases from J, with 8 bases in between. The CDR3 loop spans 11 amino acids. Here the CDR3 reads CASSTVNEQYF. The CDR3 nucleotides read TGTGCCAGCAGCACAGTAAACGAGCAGTACTTC.

The gene calls are TRBV27 and TRBJ2-2, with D perhaps matching TRBD1 (5 bases). The V end lost 1 base, the J end lost 7 bases, and 16 bases lay between the germline ends. Per germline, CDR1 MNHEY and CDR2 SMNVEV (reference sequence). The CDR3 is 16 residues long. CDR3 amino acids: CASSLLVAGYGGELFF. The CDR3 DNA reads TGTGCCAGCAGTTTATTGGTTGCAGGGTATGGCGGGGAGCTGTTTTTT.

The chain uses TRBV18 and TRBJ1-2; D uncertain. Trimming cost V 3 bases and J 6 bases, with 11 bases left between them. The length of the CDR3 is 13 residues. Per germline, CDR1 KGHSH and CDR2 LQKENI. The CDR3 sequence is CASSPEVVDGYTF. Written as DNA, the CDR3 is TGTGCCAGCTCACCGGAAGTGGTAGATGGCTACACCTTC. Drawing the rest from reference TRBV18 and TRBJ1-2, the complete variable domain is NAGVMQNPRHLVRRRGQEARLRCSPMKGHSHVYWYRQLPEEGLKFMVYLQKENIIDESGMPKERFSAEFPKEGPSILRIQQVVRGDSAAYFCASSPEVVDGYTFGSGTRLTVV.

The chain uses TRBV5-4 and TRBJ2-1; D possibly corresponds to TRBD2 (5 bases). Germline V lookup: CDR1 SGHNT, CDR2 YYREEE (reference sequence). V was pared by 1 base and J by 5 bases, with 13 bases between. This CDR3 spans 15 amino acids. In nucleotides, the CDR3 is TGTGCCAGCAGCTTGCCCGAGGGAGAACACAATGAGCAGTTCTTC. Translated, it gives CASSLPEGEHNEQFF.

This clone is a singleton in its sample. The chain links TRBV15 to TRBJ2-3, with 9 positions matching TRBD1. The V gene's germline CDR1 is LNHNV and CDR2 YYDKDF (reference sequence). The CDR3 sequence is 16 residues long. V was pared by 5 bases and J by 4 bases, with 10 bases of the junction left unmatched. The CDR3 DNA is TGTGCCACCAGCGACGTACAGGGGGCGCGGTCAGATACGCAGTATTTT. This encodes CATSDVQGARSDTQYF.

V and J are TRBV29-1 and TRBJ2-4, with D perhaps TRBD2 (7 bases). This CDR3 has 14 amino acids. Germline values: CDR1 SQVTM, CDR2 ANQGSEA. Between the trimmed V and J ends, which lost 3 bases and 0 bases, there was a span of 9 bases. The CDR3: CSVEGGQAKNIQYF. The DNA of the CDR3 is TGCAGCGTTGAGGGGGGGCAAGCCAAAAACATTCAGTACTTC. Full variable domain (rest looked up from reference TRBV29-1 and TRBJ2-4): SAVISQKPSRDICQRGTSLTIQCQVDSQVTMMFWYRQQPGQSLTLIATANQGSEATYESGFVIDKFPISRPNLTFSTLTVSNMSPEDSSIYLCSVEGGQAKNIQYFGAGTRLSVL.

About this clone: Sequence at one end of the junction differs from germline and may be a read error. The chain recombines TRBV7-2 with TRBJ2-5, with D perhaps matching TRBD2 (7 bases). This CDR3 has 14 residues. Germline V lookup: CDR1 SGHTA, CDR2 FQGNSA. The CDR3 DNA sequence: TGTGCCAGCGGCTTAGGGGGGGGGAGGGAGACCCAGTACTTC. It translates to CASGLGGGRETQYF.

The rearrangement joins TRBV18 to TRBJ2-5, with TRBD1 identical over 9 bases. J gave up 5 bases and V 0 bases, and 1 base lay outside the gene matches. The germline V gene encodes CDR1 KGHSH and CDR2 LQKENI. The CDR3 is made up of 14 amino acids. This CDR3 is CASSPPGQGETQYF. The CDR3 nucleotides read TGTGCCAGCTCACCACCAGGACAGGGGGAGACCCAGTACTTC.

The CDR3 here is CASSARQGQPQHF. DNA of the CDR3: TGTGCCAGCAGCGCAAGGCAGGGTCAGCCCCAGCATTTT. This chain links TRBV7-6 with TRBJ1-5; a possible D gene is TRBD1 (5 bases). CDR1 and CDR2 from the germline V gene are SGHVS and FNYEAQ. V gave up 5 bases and J gave up 6 bases, with 11 bases separating them. The CDR3 loop spans 13 amino acids.

The chain combines TRBV11-2 with TRBJ2-3; TRBD2 matches 9 bases. The CDR3 length is 15 residues. The germline CDR1 and CDR2 sequences are SGHAT and FQNNGV. J lost 3 bases, V lost 4 bases, and 5 bases had no gene match. The chain's CDR3 is CASSWASGETDTQYF. DNA of the CDR3: TGTGCCAGCAGCTGGGCTAGCGGGGAGACAGATACGCAGTATTTT.

CDR3 region: CASSRSADRSNEKLFF. The DNA for the CDR3 is TGCGCCAGCAGCCGCTCGGCGGACAGATCGAATGAAAAACTGTTTTTT. The J gene is TRBJ1-4, the V gene TRBV5-1; D perhaps matches TRBD1 (6 bases). CDR1 SGHRS and CDR2 YFSETQ come from the germline V gene. The CDR3 has 16 residues. V was shortened by 4 bases and J by 5 bases, with 18 bases between the two germline ends. Full variable domain (remainder filled in from reference TRBV5-1 and TRBJ1-4): KAGVTQTPRYLIKTRGQQVTLSCSPISGHRSVSWYQQTPGQGLQFLFEYFSETQRNKGNFPGRFSGRQFSNSRSEMNVSTLELGDSALYLCASSRSADRSNEKLFFGSGTQLSVL.